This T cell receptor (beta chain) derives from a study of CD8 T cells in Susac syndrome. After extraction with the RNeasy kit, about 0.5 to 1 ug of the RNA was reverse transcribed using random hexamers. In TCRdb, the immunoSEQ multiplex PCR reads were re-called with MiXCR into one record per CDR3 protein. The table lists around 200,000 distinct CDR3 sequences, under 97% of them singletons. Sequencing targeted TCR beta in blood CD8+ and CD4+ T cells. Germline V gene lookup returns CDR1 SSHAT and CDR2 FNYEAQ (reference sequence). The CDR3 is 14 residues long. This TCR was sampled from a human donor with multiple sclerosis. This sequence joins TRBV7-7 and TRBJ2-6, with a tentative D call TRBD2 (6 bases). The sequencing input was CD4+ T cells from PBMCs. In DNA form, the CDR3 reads TGTGCTACCAGCTCGGGGGATGGGGCCAACGTCCTGACTTTC. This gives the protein CATSSGDGANVLTF.